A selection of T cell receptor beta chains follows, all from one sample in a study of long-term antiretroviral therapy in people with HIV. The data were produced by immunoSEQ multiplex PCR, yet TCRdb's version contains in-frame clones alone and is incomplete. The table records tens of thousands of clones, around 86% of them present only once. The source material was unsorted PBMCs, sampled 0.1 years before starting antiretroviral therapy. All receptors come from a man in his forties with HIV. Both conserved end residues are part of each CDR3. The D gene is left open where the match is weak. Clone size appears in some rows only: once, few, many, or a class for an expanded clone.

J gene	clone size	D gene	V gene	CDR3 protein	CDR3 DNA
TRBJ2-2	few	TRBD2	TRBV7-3	CASSPFPSGRGAYTGELFF	TGTGCCAGCAGCCCTTTCCCCTCGGGGCGGGGGGCTTACACCGGGGAGCTGTTTTTT
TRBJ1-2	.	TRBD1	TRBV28	CASSSRQGKGYGYTF	TGTGCCAGCAGTAGCCGACAGGGGAAGGGCTATGGCTACACCTTC
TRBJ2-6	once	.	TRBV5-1	CASSFSGANVLTF	TGCGCCAGCAGCTTCTCTGGGGCCAACGTCCTGACTTTC
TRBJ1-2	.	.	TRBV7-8	CASSLEGWNYGYTF	TGTGCCAGCAGCTTAGAGGGTTGGAACTATGGCTACACCTTC
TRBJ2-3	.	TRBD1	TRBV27	CASSPGTGKFRTDTQYF	TGTGCCAGCAGTCCCGGGACAGGGAAGTTTCGCACAGATACGCAGTATTTT
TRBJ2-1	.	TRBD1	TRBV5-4	CASSPGGTGGVSEQFF	TGTGCCAGCAGCCCCGGAGGGACAGGGGGCGTAAGTGAGCAGTTCTTC
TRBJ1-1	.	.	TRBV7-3	CASSLSEYTEAFF	TGTGCCAGCAGCTTAAGCGAATACACTGAAGCTTTCTTT
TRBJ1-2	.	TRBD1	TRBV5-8	CASSLGQGDGYTF	TGTGCCAGCAGCTTGGGACAGGGGGATGGCTACACCTTC
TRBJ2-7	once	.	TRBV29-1	CSARDSAYEQYF	TGCAGCGCACGGGACTCGGCCTACGAGCAGTACTTC
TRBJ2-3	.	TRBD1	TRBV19	CASSLDRGLTDTQYF	TGTGCCAGTAGTCTGGACAGGGGCCTGACAGATACGCAGTATTTT